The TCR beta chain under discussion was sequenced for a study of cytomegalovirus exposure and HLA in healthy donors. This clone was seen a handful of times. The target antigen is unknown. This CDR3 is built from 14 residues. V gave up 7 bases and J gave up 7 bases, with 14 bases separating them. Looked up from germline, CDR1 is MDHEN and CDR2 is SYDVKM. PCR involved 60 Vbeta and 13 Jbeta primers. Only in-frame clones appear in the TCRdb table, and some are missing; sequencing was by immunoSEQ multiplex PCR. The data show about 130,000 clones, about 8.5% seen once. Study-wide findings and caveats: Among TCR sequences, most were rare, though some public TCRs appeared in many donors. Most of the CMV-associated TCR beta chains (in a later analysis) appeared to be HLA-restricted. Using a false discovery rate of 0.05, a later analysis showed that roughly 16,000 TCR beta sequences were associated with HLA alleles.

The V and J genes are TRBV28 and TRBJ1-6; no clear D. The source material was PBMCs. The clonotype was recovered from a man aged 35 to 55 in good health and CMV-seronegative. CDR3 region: CASTPFLMNSPLHF. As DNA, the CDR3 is TGTGCCAGCACCCCGTTTTTAATGAATTCACCCCTCCACTTT.